This T cell receptor (beta chain) was sequenced for a study of shared T cell receptors in the human thymus. The method was immunoSEQ multiplex PCR; TCRdb's version includes in-frame clones alone and lacks a portion of them. Of roughly 500,000 clones in the sample, 78% were seen once. The germline gives CDR1 WSHSY, CDR2 SAAADI. Unmatched junction bases numbered 7, after V lost 4 bases and J lost 2 bases. The CDR3 runs to 16 residues. The same sample was also studied in work on human thymus T cells. That paper notes: The sample donors, healthy Finnish infants, were having corrective surgery for congenital heart defects. Thymus specimens were resections from corrective heart surgery. Thymic and blood repertoires appeared to display a bias in their usage of V and J genes. Related research has reported that thymic repertoires overlap highly among unrelated individuals.

The receptor comes from a boy under two years old with a congenital heart defect. Sequencing was carried out using thymocytes. The V call is TRBV10-2, the J call TRBJ2-2; 7 bases are a match to TRBD1. The CDR3 reads CASSVDRALNTGELFF. The CDR3 DNA follows: TGCGCCAGCAGTGTCGACAGGGCCTTAAACACCGGGGAGCTGTTTTTT.